Presented here are 22 T cell receptor beta chains from one specimen sequenced in a study of STAT5B mutations in CD4+ large granular lymphocyte leukemia. Assay used: immunoSEQ multiplex PCR; TCRdb lists only in-frame clones, some missing. The table has about 38,000 clones, 70% to 80% seen once. The sample consisted of CD4+ T cells from blood buffy coats. The receptor source for this set is a human donor in good health.

This clone was seen a single time. The chain is built from TRBV14 and TRBJ1-1; D uncertain. V was cut by 0 bases and J by 0 bases, with 5 bases left in between. The CDR3 runs to 14 residues. CDR1 and CDR2 from the germline V gene are SGHDN and FVKESK. The CDR3 region is CASSQDGMNTEAFF. The CDR3 DNA follows: TGTGCCAGCAGCCAAGATGGAATGAACACTGAAGCTTTCTTT.

The rearrangement uses TRBV5-6 and TRBJ1-5; perhaps TRBD1 as D (5 bases). V dropped 4 bases and J dropped 4 bases, with 15 bases sitting between them. The CDR3 loop spans 15 amino acids. Germline assignment: CDR1 SGHDT and CDR2 YYEEEE. The CDR3: CASSLLTARNQPQHF. In DNA form, the CDR3 reads TGTGCCAGCAGCCTTCTGACAGCCAGAAATCAGCCCCAGCATTTT.

The rearrangement uses TRBV27 and TRBJ1-6, with D unresolved. The CDR3 totals 14 residues. Trimming cost V 1 base and J 6 bases, with 7 bases left between them. The germline CDR1 and CDR2 sequences are MNHEY and SMNVEV (reference sequence). CDR3 nucleotides: TGTGCCAGCAGTTTATGGGCCGGTAATTCACCCCTCCACTTT. Translated: CASSLWAGNSPLHF.

There are a few counts of this clone. The chain uses TRBV9 and TRBJ1-1; unclear D gene. In germline, CDR1 is SGDLS, CDR2 YYNGEE. The CDR3 extends over 14 amino acids. V gave up 0 bases and J gave up 3 bases, with 9 bases separating them. The CDR3 sequence is CASSVAPGDTEAFF. For the CDR3, the DNA is TGTGCCAGCAGCGTAGCTCCCGGGGACACTGAAGCTTTCTTT.

The V call is TRBV18, the J call TRBJ1-6; weak D call: TRBD1 (5 bases). This CDR3 is 16 amino acids long. Trimming shortened V by 4 bases and J by 5 bases, and 15 bases separated the two germline ends. CDR1 and CDR2 from the germline V gene are KGHSH and LQKENI. This chain's CDR3 is CASSRGIGMDNSPLHF. As DNA, the CDR3 is TGTGCCAGCTCACGGGGGATTGGTATGGATAATTCACCCCTCCACTTT.

The chain combines TRBV19 with TRBJ2-1; D is possibly TRBD1 (6 bases). Germline lookup yields CDR1 LNHDA and CDR2 SQIVND (reference sequence). With 7 bases removed from V and 0 bases from J, the gap between germline ends came to 13 bases. CDR3 length: 15 amino acids. The CDR3 here is CASKIRGSSYNEQFF. CDR3 nucleotide sequence: TGTGCCAGTAAGATTAGGGGGAGCTCCTACAATGAGCAGTTCTTC.

The V call is TRBV4-2, the J call TRBJ1-3; D ambiguous. In germline, CDR1 is LGHNA, CDR2 YNFKEQ. Trimming removed 3 bases at V and 4 bases at J, with 7 bases between. This CDR3 contains 13 residues. CDR3 bases: TGTGCCAGCAGCCAGATTGGAGGAAACACCATATATTTT. Translation gives CASSQIGGNTIYF.

The chain recombines TRBV9 with TRBJ2-5, with unresolved D. The CDR3 has 15 amino acids. Trimming took 4 bases from V and 5 from J, leaving 18 bases between them. Germline CDR1 SGDLS, CDR2 YYNGEE. This CDR3 is CASSFGPVGSETQYF. CDR3 DNA: TGTGCCAGCAGCTTTGGACCAGTGGGGTCTGAGACCCAGTACTTC.

The chain has TRBV9 and TRBJ1-4; D not resolved. V lost 0 bases and J 0 bases, leaving 6 bases between the germline ends. This CDR3 region has 15 residues. The germline V gene encodes CDR1 SGDLS and CDR2 YYNGEE. DNA for the CDR3: TGTGCCAGCAGCGTAGGCATCGCAACTAATGAAAAACTGTTTTTT. This encodes CASSVGIATNEKLFF.

This chain links TRBV6-1 with TRBJ1-6, with D unclear. The CDR3 is 13 residues long. Trimming left V 6 bases short and J 6 bases short, with 9 bases between. The germline gives CDR1 MNHNS, CDR2 SASEGT. CDR3 nucleotide sequence: TGTGCCAGCAGGCAGGAACCTAATTCACCCCTCCACTTT. This codes for CASRQEPNSPLHF.

The chain links TRBV29-1 to TRBJ2-3, with 7 bases that match TRBD2. There are 16 residues in the CDR3. V trimming: 0 bases; J trimming: 1 base; junction bases outside the gene matches: 7. Germline CDR1 is SQVTM and CDR2 is ANQGSEA. CDR3: CSVEDLASGGTDTQYF. In nucleotides, the CDR3 is TGCAGCGTTGAAGATTTGGCTAGCGGAGGCACAGATACGCAGTATTTT.

In its sample, this clone was seen a few times. J is TRBJ1-5 and V is TRBV2; D may be TRBD1 (5 bases). V lost 7 bases and J lost 5, with 15 bases in between. From germline, CDR1 is SNHLY and CDR2 FYNNEI. The CDR3 is made up of 14 amino acids. The CDR3 spells CASNQQEEDQPQHF. CDR3 nucleotides: TGTGCCAGCAACCAACAGGAGGAGGATCAGCCCCAGCATTTT.

The chain employs TRBV27 and TRBJ2-2, with TRBD1 identical over 10 bases. The CDR3 is made up of 14 amino acids. The trim removed 8 bases at V and 4 bases at J, leaving 4 bases unmatched. Germline V gives CDR1 MNHEY, CDR2 SMNVEV (reference sequence). CDR3 sequence: CASGRTGGTGELFF. For the CDR3, the DNA is TGTGCCAGCGGGAGGACAGGGGGCACCGGGGAGCTGTTTTTT.

This clone has a single count. The chain uses TRBV5-1 and TRBJ2-5; 12 nucleotides align to TRBD2. CDR3 length: 16 amino acids. J was trimmed by 2 bases and V by 2 bases; bases with no gene match: 4. Per the germline V gene, CDR1 is SGHRS and CDR2 is YFSETQ. The chain's CDR3 is CASSFGLAGTQETQYF. CDR3 nucleotides: TGCGCCAGCAGCTTCGGACTAGCGGGGACTCAAGAGACCCAGTACTTC.

J is TRBJ1-1 and V is TRBV6-6, with 8 positions matching TRBD1. The CDR3 totals 16 residues. Germline values: CDR1 MNHNY, CDR2 SVGAGI (reference sequence). V gave up 4 bases and J gave up 1 base; unmatched junction bases: 8. CDR3 nucleotide sequence: TGTGCCAGCAGTTCCTCCAGGGGGCAGGGGAACACTGAAGCTTTCTTT. Protein product: CASSSSRGQGNTEAFF.

The V gene is TRBV19, the J gene TRBJ2-3, with D possibly matching TRBD2 (6 bases). The V gene lost 0 bases and the J gene lost 10 bases, with 14 bases spanning the gap. The CDR3 runs to 14 residues. Germline CDR1 and CDR2: LNHDA and SQIVND (reference sequence). CDR3 nucleotides: TGTGCCAGTAGTATAGATCTCCGGAGGGCGGCGCAGTATTTT. Translation: CASSIDLRRAAQYF.

This chain's CDR3 is CASVGAGAPGETQYF. The DNA for the CDR3 is TGTGCCTCGGTGGGGGCGGGGGCGCCGGGGGAGACCCAGTACTTC. The V gene is TRBV7-8, the J gene TRBJ2-5; D perhaps matches TRBD2 (7 bases). This CDR3 is built from 15 residues. V shed 11 bases and J shed 5 bases, with 24 bases lying between them. Germline V lookup: CDR1 SGHVS, CDR2 FQNEAQ. The full variable domain, with the rest looked up from reference TRBV7-8 and TRBJ2-5, is GAGVSQSPRYKVAKRGQDVALRCDPISGHVSLFWYQQALGQGPEFLTYFQNEAQLDKSGLPSDRFFAERPEGSVSTLKIQRTQQEDSAVYLCASVGAGAPGETQYFGPGTRLLVL.

The V call is TRBV27, the J call TRBJ1-5, with TRBD1 matching 9 bases. The CDR3 covers 17 residues. CDR1 is MNHEY and CDR2 is SMNVEV in the germline V gene (reference sequence). J gave up 6 bases and V 4 bases, and 13 bases lay outside the gene matches. CDR3 sequence: CASSSPPGQGFGQPQHF. The DNA of the CDR3 is TGTGCCAGCAGTTCACCACCGGGACAGGGCTTTGGTCAGCCCCAGCATTTT.

The V and J genes are TRBV27 and TRBJ1-2; D not resolved. The CDR3 length is 14 residues. Germline assignment: CDR1 MNHEY and CDR2 SMNVEV (reference sequence). V lost 2 bases, J lost 0 bases, and 7 bases lay in between. The CDR3 DNA is TGTGCCAGCAGTTTAAGAGGGTCTAACTATGGCTACACCTTC. Encoded protein: CASSLRGSNYGYTF.

The rearrangement uses TRBV5-1 and TRBJ2-3; 16 nucleotides agree with TRBD2. The CDR3 is 18 amino acids. The germline V gene encodes CDR1 SGHRS and CDR2 YFSETQ. With V trimmed by 4 bases and J by 3 bases, 8 bases remained unmatched. The chain's CDR3 is CASSNPGLAGGPTDTQYF. In nucleotides, the CDR3 is TGCGCCAGCAGCAACCCGGGACTAGCGGGAGGGCCGACAGATACGCAGTATTTT.

The gene calls are TRBV6-5 and TRBJ2-3, with 9 bases lining up with TRBD2. J was trimmed by 3 bases and V by 6 bases; bases with no gene match: 7. This CDR3 comprises 15 residues. Per germline, CDR1 MNHEY and CDR2 SVGAGI. The CDR3 sequence is CASRLGSGGTDTQYF. The CDR3 coding sequence is TGTGCCAGCAGACTCGGAAGCGGGGGGACAGATACGCAGTATTTT.

The J gene is TRBJ1-2, the V gene TRBV7-9; D is unresolved. The CDR3 spans 12 residues. V dropped 3 bases and J dropped 3 bases, with 5 bases sitting between them. Per germline, CDR1 SEHNR and CDR2 FQNEAQ (reference sequence). The CDR3 coding sequence is TGTGCCAGCAGCTTCATGGACTATGGCTACACCTTC. Translating gives CASSFMDYGYTF.